The present TCR beta chain was sequenced within a study of naive CD8 T cells in extremely preterm neonates. General study points: Relative to older groups, preterm infants had shorter, less trimmed CDR3s with fewer N additions. Preterm neonates shared more CDR3 nucleotide sequences (approximately 2.7%) than older groups.

Sequenced by immunoSEQ multiplex PCR; TCRdb stores in-frame clones only, minus some. The sample yields 6,000 to 6,500 clones, 98% seen once. Deliveries were elective term cesareans at about 35-42 weeks, with no labor or membrane rupture. The sample holds sorted live naive CD8+ CD45RA+CCR7+ T cells. Each sample had roughly 19,000–110,000 sorted naive CD8+ T cells. Looked up from germline, CDR1 is MNHEY and CDR2 is SMNVEV (reference sequence). This CDR3 has 15 residues. Trimming took off 4 bases at V and 6 bases at J, with 19 bases between the two ends. As concerns this clone: Its target is unknown.

This clonotype was obtained from a newborn in good health. This chain links TRBV27 with TRBJ2-7; D may be TRBD1 (5 bases). Sample: naive CD8+ T cells from cord blood. The CDR3 sequence is CASSSIQGDITEQYF. In nucleotides, the CDR3 is TGTGCCAGCAGTTCTATTCAGGGTGATATCACCGAGCAGTACTTC.